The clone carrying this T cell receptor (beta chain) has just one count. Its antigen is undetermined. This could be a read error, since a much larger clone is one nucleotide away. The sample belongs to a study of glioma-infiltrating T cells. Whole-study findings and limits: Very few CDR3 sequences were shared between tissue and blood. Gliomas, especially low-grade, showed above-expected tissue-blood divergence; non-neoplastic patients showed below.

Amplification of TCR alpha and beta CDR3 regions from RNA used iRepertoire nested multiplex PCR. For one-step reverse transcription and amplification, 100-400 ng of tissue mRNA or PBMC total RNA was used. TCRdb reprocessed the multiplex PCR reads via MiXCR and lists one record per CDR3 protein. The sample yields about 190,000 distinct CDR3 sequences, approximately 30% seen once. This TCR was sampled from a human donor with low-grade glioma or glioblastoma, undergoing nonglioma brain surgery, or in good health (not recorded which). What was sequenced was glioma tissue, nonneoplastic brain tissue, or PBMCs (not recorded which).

The CDR3 DNA is TGCAGCGTTTGGTACGAGCAGTACTTC. It specifies CSVWYEQYF. The gene calls are TRBV29-1 and TRBJ2-7, with unresolved D. Germline loops: CDR1 SQVTM, CDR2 ANQGSEA. The CDR3 length is 9 residues. Trimming removed 5 bases at V and 4 bases at J, with 3 bases between.